The rows below give T cell receptor beta chains drawn from one sample of a study of cytomegalovirus exposure and HLA in healthy donors. The repertoire was sequenced with immunoSEQ multiplex PCR; TCRdb's copy has only in-frame clones and lacks some. The sample holds roughly 150,000 clones, approximately 80% seen once. Sequenced: PBMCs. These receptors were obtained from a male donor in good health and CMV-seronegative. Each CDR3 is given with its conserved first and last residue. Fields, in order: J gene, clone size, V gene, D gene, CDR3 length, CDR3 protein, CDR3 DNA. The D gene is left open where the match is weak. Size is omitted from some rows. Given values are once, few, many or a class for expanded clones.

j_call: TRBJ1-2; clone_size: NA; v_call: TRBV6-6; d_call: TRBD1; cdr3_length: 14; cdr3_aa: CASSYRDRYYGYTF; cdr3_nt: TGTGCCAGCAGTTACCGGGACAGATACTATGGCTACACCTTC
j_call: TRBJ1-1; clone_size: NA; v_call: TRBV19; d_call: TRBD1; cdr3_length: 15; cdr3_aa: CASSTPGTGTLEAFF; cdr3_nt: TGTGCCAGTAGTACCCCCGGGACAGGGACACTTGAAGCTTTCTTT
j_call: TRBJ2-1; clone_size: NA; v_call: TRBV18; d_call: NA; cdr3_length: 13; cdr3_aa: CASSPLSYNEQFF; cdr3_nt: TGTGCCAGCTCACCTCTTTCCTACAATGAGCAGTTCTTC
j_call: TRBJ2-1; clone_size: NA; v_call: TRBV2; d_call: TRBD2; cdr3_length: 15; cdr3_aa: CASSEARGGGNEQFF; cdr3_nt: TGTGCCAGCAGTGAAGCGCGGGGGGGTGGCAATGAGCAGTTCTTC
j_call: TRBJ1-1; clone_size: NA; v_call: TRBV6-1; d_call: NA; cdr3_length: 14; cdr3_aa: CASIASPVNTEAFF; cdr3_nt: TGTGCCAGCATTGCAAGCCCGGTCAACACTGAAGCTTTCTTT
j_call: TRBJ2-1; clone_size: NA; v_call: TRBV7-2; d_call: TRBD2; cdr3_length: 17; cdr3_aa: CASSLAGRLAGGYEQFF; cdr3_nt: TGTGCCAGCAGCTTAGCGGGGAGACTAGCGGGAGGCTATGAGCAGTTCTTC
j_call: TRBJ1-2; clone_size: NA; v_call: TRBV9; d_call: NA; cdr3_length: 12; cdr3_aa: CASSPGVDGYTF; cdr3_nt: TGTGCCAGCAGCCCAGGGGTGGATGGCTACACCTTC
j_call: TRBJ2-1; clone_size: NA; v_call: TRBV10-3; d_call: TRBD1; cdr3_length: 14; cdr3_aa: CAISGRDRYNEQFF; cdr3_nt: TGTGCCATCAGTGGCCGGGACAGGTACAATGAGCAGTTCTTC
j_call: TRBJ2-7; clone_size: NA; v_call: TRBV29-1; d_call: NA; cdr3_length: 13; cdr3_aa: CSVYEDSLYEQYF; cdr3_nt: TGCAGCGTTTACGAGGACAGCCTCTACGAGCAGTACTTC
j_call: TRBJ2-5; clone_size: NA; v_call: TRBV10-3; d_call: NA; cdr3_length: 13; cdr3_aa: CVISGPGQETQYF; cdr3_nt: TGTGTCATCAGTGGGCCAGGACAAGAGACCCAGTACTTC
j_call: TRBJ1-2; clone_size: few; v_call: TRBV6-1; d_call: NA; cdr3_length: 13; cdr3_aa: CASTRPGNYGYTF; cdr3_nt: TGTGCCAGCACCCGGCCAGGCAATTATGGCTACACCTTC
j_call: TRBJ1-1; clone_size: NA; v_call: TRBV10-3; d_call: NA; cdr3_length: 12; cdr3_aa: CAIRTGNTEAFF; cdr3_nt: TGTGCCATCAGGACAGGGAACACTGAAGCTTTCTTT
j_call: TRBJ2-2; clone_size: NA; v_call: TRBV19; d_call: TRBD1; cdr3_length: 15; cdr3_aa: CASSTDRVFGGELFF; cdr3_nt: TGTGCCAGTAGCACGGACAGGGTTTTTGGCGGGGAGCTGTTTTTT
j_call: TRBJ2-7; clone_size: few; v_call: TRBV2; d_call: NA; cdr3_length: 11; cdr3_aa: CASHQGGEQYF; cdr3_nt: TGTGCCTCTCACCAGGGGGGTGAGCAGTACTTC
j_call: TRBJ2-1; clone_size: NA; v_call: TRBV5-6; d_call: TRBD2; cdr3_length: 16; cdr3_aa: CASSLTSGGSWGEQFF; cdr3_nt: TGTGCCAGCAGCCTTACAAGCGGGGGGAGTTGGGGTGAGCAGTTCTTC
j_call: TRBJ2-7; clone_size: NA; v_call: TRBV10-3; d_call: TRBD1; cdr3_length: 14; cdr3_aa: CAISEPRDRSPPYF; cdr3_nt: TGTGCCATCAGTGAGCCGAGGGACAGATCTCCCCCGTACTTC
j_call: TRBJ2-2; clone_size: NA; v_call: TRBV19; d_call: TRBD2; cdr3_length: 17; cdr3_aa: CASSIASGGPNTGELFF; cdr3_nt: TGTGCCAGTAGTATAGCCAGCGGGGGGCCGAACACCGGGGAGCTGTTTTTT
j_call: TRBJ2-3; clone_size: NA; v_call: TRBV19; d_call: TRBD2; cdr3_length: 15; cdr3_aa: CASTPTSGPTDTQYF; cdr3_nt: TGTGCCAGTACGCCGACTAGCGGACCCACAGATACGCAGTATTTT
j_call: TRBJ2-3; clone_size: few; v_call: TRBV7-2; d_call: TRBD1; cdr3_length: 13; cdr3_aa: CASSDRGTDTQYF; cdr3_nt: TGTGCCAGCAGCGACAGGGGCACAGATACGCAGTATTTT
j_call: TRBJ2-3; clone_size: NA; v_call: TRBV9; d_call: NA; cdr3_length: 14; cdr3_aa: CASSVGGEAEPQYF; cdr3_nt: TGTGCCAGCAGCGTAGGGGGGGAGGCGGAGCCGCAGTATTTT
j_call: TRBJ2-5; clone_size: NA; v_call: TRBV28; d_call: NA; cdr3_length: 13; cdr3_aa: CASSLEEKETQYF; cdr3_nt: TGTGCCAGCAGTTTGGAGGAGAAAGAGACCCAGTACTTC
j_call: TRBJ2-3; clone_size: NA; v_call: TRBV7-2; d_call: TRBD2; cdr3_length: 16; cdr3_aa: CASSLGSGVGTDTQYF; cdr3_nt: TGTGCCAGCAGCTTAGGTAGCGGGGTAGGCACAGATACGCAGTATTTT
j_call: TRBJ2-2; clone_size: once; v_call: TRBV9; d_call: TRBD1; cdr3_length: 16; cdr3_aa: CASSLGDRSRNGELFF; cdr3_nt: TGTGCCAGCAGCCTCGGGGACAGGTCCAGGAACGGGGAGCTGTTTTTT
j_call: TRBJ2-1; clone_size: NA; v_call: TRBV6-6; d_call: TRBD2; cdr3_length: 16; cdr3_aa: CASSPPGLAGYNEQFF; cdr3_nt: TGTGCCAGCAGTCCACCGGGACTAGCGGGGTACAATGAGCAGTTCTTC
j_call: TRBJ2-1; clone_size: few; v_call: TRBV18; d_call: TRBD2; cdr3_length: 15; cdr3_aa: CASSPTSGGVDEQFF; cdr3_nt: TGTGCCAGCTCACCGACTAGCGGGGGTGTCGATGAGCAGTTCTTC
j_call: TRBJ1-5; clone_size: NA; v_call: TRBV19; d_call: TRBD1; cdr3_length: 16; cdr3_aa: CASSMGTGTKDQPQHF; cdr3_nt: TGTGCCAGTAGTATGGGGACAGGGACTAAGGATCAGCCCCAGCATTTT
j_call: TRBJ2-1; clone_size: NA; v_call: TRBV7-3; d_call: TRBD2; cdr3_length: 15; cdr3_aa: CASSLTSGIGNEQFF; cdr3_nt: TGTGCCAGCAGCCTTACTAGCGGGATCGGCAATGAGCAGTTCTTC
j_call: TRBJ2-7; clone_size: NA; v_call: TRBV7-2; d_call: TRBD2; cdr3_length: 18; cdr3_aa: CASSQIGTSGMGGYEQYF; cdr3_nt: TGTGCCAGCAGCCAGATTGGGACTAGCGGGATGGGGGGCTACGAGCAGTACTTC
j_call: TRBJ2-1; clone_size: NA; v_call: TRBV6-5; d_call: NA; cdr3_length: 13; cdr3_aa: CASSYHGYNEQFF; cdr3_nt: TGTGCCAGCAGTTATCACGGCTACAATGAGCAGTTCTTC
j_call: TRBJ2-7; clone_size: few; v_call: TRBV7-9; d_call: NA; cdr3_length: 15; cdr3_aa: CASSYQARSSYEQYF; cdr3_nt: TGTGCCAGCAGCTACCAGGCACGATCCTCCTACGAGCAGTACTTC
j_call: TRBJ2-3; clone_size: NA; v_call: TRBV13; d_call: NA; cdr3_length: 12; cdr3_aa: CASSFLTDTQYF; cdr3_nt: TGTGCCAGCAGCTTCCTCACAGATACGCAGTATTTT
j_call: TRBJ2-2; clone_size: once; v_call: TRBV6-5; d_call: TRBD1; cdr3_length: 15; cdr3_aa: CASMDGTGGTGELLF; cdr3_nt: TGTGCCAGCATGGATGGGACAGGCGGGACCGGGGAGCTGCTTTTT
j_call: TRBJ2-3; clone_size: NA; v_call: TRBV27; d_call: TRBD1; cdr3_length: 15; cdr3_aa: CASSPGQGVGDTQYF; cdr3_nt: TGTGCCAGCAGTCCAGGACAGGGGGTAGGAGATACGCAGTATTTT
j_call: TRBJ1-1; clone_size: NA; v_call: TRBV19; d_call: NA; cdr3_length: 12; cdr3_aa: CASSVNRFEAFF; cdr3_nt: TGTGCCAGTAGTGTTAACAGGTTTGAAGCTTTCTTT
j_call: TRBJ1-5; clone_size: NA; v_call: TRBV5-5; d_call: NA; cdr3_length: 16; cdr3_aa: CASSLVPYGFNQPQHF; cdr3_nt: TGTGCCAGCAGCTTAGTACCGTATGGCTTCAATCAGCCCCAGCATTTT
j_call: TRBJ1-2; clone_size: NA; v_call: TRBV14; d_call: NA; cdr3_length: 13; cdr3_aa: CASSQGRSYGYTF; cdr3_nt: TGTGCCAGCAGCCAAGGCAGATCCTATGGCTACACCTTC
j_call: TRBJ1-4; clone_size: once; v_call: TRBV5-3; d_call: TRBD1; cdr3_length: 19; cdr3_aa: CARSLGGKTGKICNEKLFF; cdr3_nt: TGTGCCAGAAGCTTGGGCGGGAAGACAGGGAAGATATGCAATGAAAAACTGTTTTTT
j_call: TRBJ2-2; clone_size: NA; v_call: TRBV9; d_call: NA; cdr3_length: 15; cdr3_aa: CASSVDSSNTGELFF; cdr3_nt: TGTGCCAGCAGCGTAGACAGCTCGAACACCGGGGAGCTGTTTTTT